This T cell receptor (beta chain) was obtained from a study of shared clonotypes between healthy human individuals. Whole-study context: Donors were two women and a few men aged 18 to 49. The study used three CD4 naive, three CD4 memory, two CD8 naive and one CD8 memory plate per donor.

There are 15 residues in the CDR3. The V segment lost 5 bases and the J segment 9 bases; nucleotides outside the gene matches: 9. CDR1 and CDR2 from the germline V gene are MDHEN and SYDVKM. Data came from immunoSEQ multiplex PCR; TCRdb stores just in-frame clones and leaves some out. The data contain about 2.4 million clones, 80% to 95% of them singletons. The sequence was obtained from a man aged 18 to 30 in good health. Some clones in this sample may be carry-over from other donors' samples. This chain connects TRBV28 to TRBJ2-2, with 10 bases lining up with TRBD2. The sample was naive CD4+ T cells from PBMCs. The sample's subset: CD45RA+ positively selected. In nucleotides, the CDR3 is TGTGCCAGCAGTCCAGCTAGCGGGAGTATCTGGGAGCTGTTTTTT. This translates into CASSPASGSIWELFF.